These 32 T cell receptor beta chains came from one sample sequenced in a study of human T cells and chemical hapten exposure. Time point defined: healthy volunteer bleed at 6 weeks. The authors' total RNA extraction used unfractionated whole blood. TCRdb passed the RACE reads through MiXCR, listing each CDR3 protein once. Here the sample spans about 79,000 distinct CDR3 sequences, roughly 8.7% being singletons. The sequenced sample was whole blood. Source of these receptors: a male donor in good health. Some clones in this sample may be carry-over from other donors' samples.

The chain has TRBV4-1 and TRBJ2-7, with 13 positions matching TRBD2. The CDR3 has 19 residues. Germline CDR1 reads MGHRA; CDR2 reads YSYEKL. The ends lost 1 base at V and 2 bases at J; junction bases unmatched: 11. Written as DNA, the CDR3 is TGCGCCAGCAGCCAAGGCCTAGCGGGGACTAGCGGGAACCCCTACGAGCAGTACTTC. Translated, it gives CASSQGLAGTSGNPYEQYF.

This clonotype was found many times. The chain links TRBV7-2 to TRBJ1-2, with no clear D. The V gene lost 4 bases and the J gene lost 4 bases, with 13 bases spanning the gap. This CDR3 spans 14 amino acids. Germline assignment: CDR1 SGHTA and CDR2 FQGNSA. CDR3 amino acids: CASSWGFIPYGYTF. Written as DNA, the CDR3 is TGTGCCAGCAGCTGGGGTTTTATCCCCTATGGCTACACCTTC.

This clonotype was found many times. J is TRBJ2-1 and V is TRBV15; 7 bases fit TRBD2. The trim removed 3 bases at V and 5 bases at J, leaving 4 bases unmatched. The CDR3 length is 14 residues. Germline CDR1 reads LNHNV; CDR2 reads YYDKDF (reference sequence). The CDR3 region has the DNA TGTGCCACCAGCAGCGGGGGGATCGACAATGAGCAGTTCTTC. Translating it yields CATSSGGIDNEQFF.

This clonotype was recorded a few times. The V gene is TRBV3-1, the J gene TRBJ2-4, with D uncertain. CDR3 length equals 17 residues. V lost 1 base and J 0 bases, leaving 13 bases between the germline ends. Germline lookup yields CDR1 LGHDT and CDR2 YNNKEL (reference sequence). The CDR3 nucleotides are TGTGCCAGCAGCCAAGGTCAAGTGACCAGAGCCAAAAACATTCAGTACTTC. Translated: CASSQGQVTRAKNIQYF.

This rearrangement joins TRBV5-1 to TRBJ2-3, with unresolved D. Germline V gene lookup returns CDR1 SGHRS and CDR2 YFSETQ. This CDR3 has 15 amino acids. V was trimmed by 1 base and J by 0 bases, leaving 9 bases between them. The CDR3 loop is CASSLLPTSTDTQYF. DNA for the CDR3: TGCGCCAGCAGCTTGCTGCCCACTAGCACAGATACGCAGTATTTT. The full variable domain, rest sourced from reference TRBV5-1 and TRBJ2-3, is KAGVTQTPRYLIKTRGQQVTLSCSPISGHRSVSWYQQTPGQGLQFLFEYFSETQRNKGNFPGRFSGRQFSNSRSEMNVSTLELGDSALYLCASSLLPTSTDTQYFGPGTRLTVL.

The sample holds many counts of this clonotype. The chain joins TRBV11-2 to TRBJ1-4; D is unclear. The length of the CDR3 is 15 residues. V was pared by 1 base and J by 4 bases, with 10 bases between. CDR1 and CDR2 from the germline V gene are SGHAT and FQNNGV. CDR3 amino acids: CASSLGVSVNEKLFF. Written as DNA, the CDR3 is TGTGCCAGCAGCTTAGGGGTCTCCGTTAATGAAAAACTGTTTTTT.

The chain carries TRBV18 and TRBJ2-3; 14 nucleotides align to TRBD2. The CDR3 extends over 16 amino acids. The germline CDR1 and CDR2 sequences are KGHSH and LQKENI. V trimming: 3 bases; J trimming: 5 bases; junction bases outside the gene matches: 4. The CDR3 loop reads CASSPGLAGGQDTQYF. The CDR3 nucleotides read TGTGCCAGCTCACCTGGACTAGCGGGGGGCCAAGATACGCAGTATTTT.

This clonotype was seen at least ten times. The chain has TRBV7-3 and TRBJ1-1; 7 positions agree with TRBD1. In germline, CDR1 is SGHTA, CDR2 FQGTGA. Trimming removed 2 bases from V and 1 base from J; junction bases left unmatched: 1. The CDR3 is made up of 14 amino acids. The CDR3, as DNA: TGTGCCAGCAGCTTAGGACAGGCGAACACTGAAGCTTTCTTT. Translated, it gives CASSLGQANTEAFF.

This clonotype was counted at least ten times. The chain is built from TRBV7-2 and TRBJ1-1; TRBD1 is a possible D gene (5 bases). Germline CDR1 and CDR2: SGHTA and FQGNSA. This CDR3 is 15 amino acids long. The germline V and J ends were trimmed by 2 bases and 2 bases, with 12 bases remaining between them. CDR3 region: CASSLFKGPNTEAFF. CDR3 DNA sequence: TGTGCCAGCAGCTTATTCAAGGGGCCCAACACTGAAGCTTTCTTT.

The chain recombines TRBV5-1 with TRBJ2-1; 8 positions match TRBD2. V shed 1 base, J shed 7 bases, and the junction held 4 bases outside the gene matches. The germline V gene has CDR1 SGHRS and CDR2 YFSETQ. The CDR3 runs to 14 residues. CDR3 nucleotides: TGCGCCAGCAGCTTGTCGGGGGGGGTAAATGAGCAGTTCTTC. Protein sequence: CASSLSGGVNEQFF.

This clonotype was counted only a few times. This chain uses TRBV20-1 with TRBJ2-7, with 8 bases lining up with TRBD2. The germline V gene encodes CDR1 DFQATT and CDR2 SNEGSKA (reference sequence). The CDR3 is 15 residues long. J lost 1 base, V lost 1 base, and 6 bases had no gene match. The chain's CDR3 is CSARGVTSGSYEQYF. CDR3 nucleotide sequence: TGCAGTGCTAGAGGTGTCACTAGCGGATCCTACGAGCAGTACTTC.

This clonotype was picked up a small number of times. This sequence joins TRBV5-4 and TRBJ1-1, with a tentative D call TRBD1 (6 bases). CDR1 and CDR2 from the germline V gene are SGHNT and YYREEE (reference sequence). The CDR3 runs to 14 residues. V was clipped by 4 bases and J by 4 bases, with 14 bases between them. The CDR3 DNA reads as TGTGCCAGCAGCCCGCAGGGGTCTGGCACTGAAGCTTTCTTT. It translates to CASSPQGSGTEAFF. The full variable domain, with the rest looked up from reference TRBV5-4 and TRBJ1-1, is ETGVTQSPTHLIKTRGQQVTLRCSSQSGHNTVSWYQQALGQGPQFIFQYYREEENGRGNFPPRFSGLQFPNYSSELNVNALELDDSALYLCASSPQGSGTEAFFGQGTRLTVV.

This clonotype occurred many times. The chain uses TRBV20-1 and TRBJ1-6; 7 bases align to TRBD1. V lost 3 bases to trimming and J lost 8 bases; unmatched junction nucleotides: 7. Germline CDR1 reads DFQATT; CDR2 reads SNEGSKA (reference sequence). This CDR3 has 14 amino acids. The DNA for the CDR3 is TGCAGTGCTAGGGGAGACAGGGCCCATTCACCCCTCCACTTT. This sequence encodes CSARGDRAHSPLHF.

This clonotype was observed a few times. This chain joins TRBV10-3 and TRBJ2-3; TRBD2 matches at 10 bases. The CDR3 loop spans 17 amino acids. Germline assignment: CDR1 ENHRY and CDR2 SYGVKD. J was trimmed by 4 bases and V by 0 bases; bases with no gene match: 7. The chain's CDR3 is CAISESIHLAGADTQYF. The DNA of the CDR3 is TGTGCCATCAGTGAGTCGATTCATCTAGCGGGAGCAGATACGCAGTATTTT.

This clonotype was counted a few times. The chain joins TRBV20-1 to TRBJ2-7, with 7 bases identical to TRBD1. CDR1 DFQATT and CDR2 SNEGSKA come from the germline V gene (reference sequence). CDR3 length equals 13 residues. V lost 4 bases to trimming and J lost 3 bases; unmatched junction nucleotides: 6. CDR3 sequence reads: CSANFPGGYEQYF. For the CDR3, the DNA is TGCAGTGCTAACTTTCCAGGGGGCTACGAGCAGTACTTC.

The chain carries TRBV11-2 and TRBJ2-1; 7 nucleotides line up with TRBD2. Looked up from germline, CDR1 is SGHAT and CDR2 is FQNNGV. This CDR3 is built from 16 residues. Germline trimming cut 5 bases from V and 9 bases from J; bases unmatched to any gene: 16. This chain's CDR3 is CASSITPSGGTGEQFF. In DNA form, the CDR3 reads TGTGCCAGCAGCATAACCCCTAGCGGAGGAACAGGTGAGCAGTTCTTC. Supplemented by reference TRBV11-2 and TRBJ2-1, the full variable domain reads EAGVAQSPRYKIIEKRQSVAFWCNPISGHATLYWYQQILGQGPKLLIQFQNNGVVDDSQLPKDRFSAERLKGVDSTLKIQPAKLEDSAVYLCASSITPSGGTGEQFFGPGTRLTVL.

In its sample, this clonotype was seen a few times. This rearrangement joins TRBV27 to TRBJ2-3; 13 nucleotides agree with TRBD2. Germline V gene lookup returns CDR1 MNHEY and CDR2 SMNVEV (reference sequence). The ends lost 6 bases at V and 5 bases at J; junction bases unmatched: 11. The CDR3 has 17 amino acids. Written as DNA, the CDR3 is TGTGCCAGCAGGATCTCCGGACTAGCGGGAGTAAAAGATACGCAGTATTTT. This sequence encodes CASRISGLAGVKDTQYF.

This clonotype was observed a few times. The chain combines TRBV6-1 with TRBJ1-1; D remains ambiguous. Looked up from germline, CDR1 is MNHNS and CDR2 is SASEGT. Trimming cost V 3 bases and J 4 bases, with 9 bases left between them. This CDR3 region has 13 residues. CDR3 sequence (DNA): TGTGCCAGCAGTGATCCCCCGAGCACTGAAGCTTTCTTT. The encoded protein is CASSDPPSTEAFF.

This clonotype was counted many times. The chain carries TRBV11-3 and TRBJ2-1, with TRBD2 matching over 16 bases. J was trimmed by 8 bases and V by 5 bases; bases with no gene match: 3. Germline V gene lookup returns CDR1 SGHNT and CDR2 YENEEA. The CDR3 has 15 residues. The CDR3: CASSKGLAGGHEQFF. CDR3 nucleotides: TGTGCCAGCAGCAAGGGACTAGCGGGAGGGCATGAGCAGTTCTTC.

A few counts support this clonotype. CDR3 nucleotides: TGCGCCAGCAGCAGGACAGGCCTGAACACTGAAGCTTTCTTT. Encoded protein: CASSRTGLNTEAFF. This chain links TRBV5-1 with TRBJ1-1; 7 nucleotides match TRBD1. The trim removed 4 bases at V and 0 bases at J, leaving 3 bases unmatched. The CDR3 is 14 residues long. Germline-derived CDR1 and CDR2 are SGHRS and YFSETQ.

This clonotype was counted only a few times. V usage is TRBV20-1 and J usage is TRBJ2-1; TRBD2 matches 9 bases. Per germline, CDR1 DFQATT and CDR2 SNEGSKA (reference sequence). The CDR3 is made up of 15 amino acids. The ends lost 5 bases at V and 2 bases at J; junction bases unmatched: 7. The CDR3 reads CSAPQASGTYNEQFF. The CDR3 DNA reads TGCAGTGCTCCCCAAGCTAGCGGGACCTACAATGAGCAGTTCTTC.

The chain carries TRBV25-1 and TRBJ2-1; D tentatively reads TRBD1 or TRBD2 (5 bases each). CDR3 length: 15 residues. In germline, CDR1 is MGHDK, CDR2 SYGVNS. Trimming removed 2 bases at V and 6 bases at J, with 14 bases between. The CDR3, as DNA: TGTGCCAGCAGTGAAATAGGGACGGAGCGCAATGAGCAGTTCTTC. This encodes CASSEIGTERNEQFF.

This clonotype was seen a handful of times. The chain joins TRBV3-1 to TRBJ2-7, with 9 positions matching TRBD1. This CDR3 has 14 amino acids. V trimming: 4 bases; J trimming: 6 bases; junction bases outside the gene matches: 7. CDR1 is LGHDT and CDR2 is YNNKEL in the germline V gene (reference sequence). The CDR3 here is CASSPTGQGSEQYF. The CDR3, as DNA: TGTGCCAGCAGCCCTACGGGACAGGGTTCCGAGCAGTACTTC.

The chain has TRBV7-9 and TRBJ2-7; 8 positions agree with TRBD2. Trimming cost V 4 bases and J 0 bases; bases outside gene matches: 11. The germline V gene has CDR1 SEHNR and CDR2 FQNEAQ (reference sequence). The CDR3 covers 17 residues. Written as DNA, the CDR3 is TGTGCCAGCAGCTCCATCCGACTAGCGCCGAGCTCCTACGAGCAGTACTTC. Amino acid sequence: CASSSIRLAPSSYEQYF.

This clonotype was found a few times. This rearrangement joins TRBV14 to TRBJ1-4; a possible D gene is TRBD1 (5 bases). Trimming stripped 4 bases from V and 8 bases from J, with 17 bases between. Germline V gene sequence: CDR1 SGHDN, CDR2 FVKESK. The CDR3 consists of 15 residues. The chain's CDR3 is CASSPSGKKGEKLFF. The CDR3 bases are TGTGCCAGCAGCCCCTCCGGGAAGAAGGGGGAAAAACTGTTTTTT.

The genes are TRBV6-2 or TRBV6-3 and TRBJ2-3, with 11 bases lining up with TRBD2. In germline, CDR1 is MNHEY, CDR2 SVGEGT. The V and J ends lost 6 bases and 3 bases, in that order; junction bases with no gene match: 11. CDR3 size: 17 residues. CDR3 in amino acids: CASSLTSGGFRTDTQYF. Here the CDR3 DNA reads TGTGCCAGCAGCCTTACTAGCGGGGGCTTCAGGACAGATACGCAGTATTTT.

This clonotype has a count of ten or more. The chain recombines TRBV29-1 with TRBJ1-4; 7 bases line up with TRBD1. Per the germline V gene, CDR1 is SQVTM and CDR2 is ANQGSEA. V lost 2 bases and J lost 8; bases outside the gene matches: 14. The CDR3 consists of 16 residues. CDR3 nucleotide sequence: TGCAGCGTTGAAATAGGGGGCGGAAATATCGGGGAAAAACTGTTTTTT. The encoded protein is CSVEIGGGNIGEKLFF.

This clonotype was observed many times. The genes are TRBV7-2 and TRBJ1-2, with TRBD1 identical over 9 bases. Germline CDR1 and CDR2: SGHTA and FQGNSA. Losses at the gene ends were 2 bases for V and 6 bases for J; bases not matched to a gene: 1. This CDR3 has 13 residues. The chain's CDR3 is CASSLTGGDGYTF. The CDR3 DNA reads TGTGCCAGCAGCTTAACAGGGGGCGATGGCTACACCTTC.

This clonotype was recorded at least ten times. J is TRBJ2-1 and V is TRBV29-1; D possibly corresponds to TRBD2 (6 bases). Germline assignment: CDR1 SQVTM and CDR2 ANQGSEA. The CDR3 has 12 residues. Trimming shortened V by 3 bases and J by 7 bases, and 10 bases separated the two germline ends. The CDR3 DNA is TGCAGCGTTGACAGGGCGGGGAATGAGCAGTTCTTC. It is translated as CSVDRAGNEQFF.

The chain links TRBV4-1 to TRBJ2-3, with D perhaps matching TRBD2 (5 bases). Germline CDR1 reads MGHRA; CDR2 reads YSYEKL. Trimming pared 0 bases from V and 6 bases from J, leaving 10 bases between. The CDR3 extends over 14 amino acids. The CDR3 reads CASSQDRGPDTQYF. CDR3 sequence (DNA): TGCGCCAGCAGCCAAGACCGGGGTCCGGATACGCAGTATTTT.

The chain has TRBV7-9 and TRBJ1-5; 8 bases fit TRBD1. V gave up 4 bases and J gave up 5 bases; unmatched junction bases: 4. The germline V gene has CDR1 SEHNR and CDR2 FQNEAQ (reference sequence). The length of the CDR3 is 14 residues. The CDR3 DNA reads as TGTGCCAGCAGCTGGCAGGGGGCAGATCAGCCCCAGCATTTT. Residues: CASSWQGADQPQHF.

This clonotype was observed a handful of times. This rearrangement joins TRBV4-3 to TRBJ2-7, with no clear D. CDR3 length: 17 amino acids. The germline V gene encodes CDR1 LGHNA and CDR2 YSLEER. V was trimmed by 0 bases and J by 3 bases, leaving 18 bases between them. This chain's CDR3 is CASSQEDTGPSRYEQYF. As DNA, the CDR3 is TGCGCCAGCAGCCAAGAGGATACCGGGCCTTCCCGCTACGAGCAGTACTTC.